The 24 T cell receptor beta chains presented below share a single source sample, sequenced in a study of human thymus T cells. Using immunoSEQ multiplex PCR, the repertoire was profiled, and TCRdb retains in-frame clones only, with some absent. The sample carries approximately 46,000 clones, about 95% recorded once. The specimen was blood. The receptors were sampled from a girl less than two years old with a congenital heart defect but otherwise immunologically healthy.

The chain is built from TRBV10-3 and TRBJ2-1, with D unresolved. V lost 0 bases to trimming and J lost 4 bases, with 13 bases between them. Germline CDR1 reads ENHRY; CDR2 reads SYGVKD. The CDR3 spans 16 residues. CDR3 bases: TGTGCCATCAGTGAGTCGAGGCTTTCGCCATACAATGAGCAGTTCTTC. Translation gives CAISESRLSPYNEQFF.

The chain couples TRBV4-1 to TRBJ2-5; a weak D match, TRBD1 (6 bases). V lost 2 bases, J lost 5 bases, and 12 bases lay in between. The CDR3 consists of 14 residues. CDR1 MGHRA and CDR2 YSYEKL come from the germline V gene. The DNA for the CDR3 is TGCGCCAGCAGCCAACCCAGGGGTTGGGAGACCCAGTACTTC. As protein: CASSQPRGWETQYF.

The CDR3 sequence: CASSQGTLSGNTIYF. Written as DNA, the CDR3 is TGTGCCAGCAGCCAGGGGACCCTCTCTGGAAACACCATATATTTT. This chain connects TRBV7-2 to TRBJ1-3; tentative D call: TRBD1 (6 bases). Between the trimmed V and J ends, which lost 5 bases and 0 bases, there was a span of 11 bases. This CDR3 contains 15 residues. CDR1 and CDR2 (germline): SGHTA, FQGNSA.

In DNA form, the CDR3 reads TGTGCCAGCAGCTTGACCGGGACAGAACCTCGAGGACAGTACTTC. Translating gives CASSLTGTEPRGQYF. The chain is built from TRBV5-4 and TRBJ2-7, with 7 bases identical to TRBD1. V lost 1 base, J lost 10 bases, and 14 bases stayed unmatched. CDR3 size: 15 residues. The germline V gene encodes CDR1 SGHNT and CDR2 YYREEE (reference sequence).

The rearrangement joins TRBV19 to TRBJ1-5; D may be TRBD1 (6 bases). Trimming pared 6 bases from V and 5 bases from J, leaving 17 bases between. Germline V gene data show CDR1 as LNHDA and CDR2 as SQIVND (reference sequence). This CDR3 region has 15 residues. The CDR3 protein is CASSLAGGSYQPQHF. The CDR3 nucleotides read TGTGCCAGTAGCCTCGCCGGGGGCTCCTATCAGCCCCAGCATTTT. Together with reference TRBV19 and TRBJ1-5, the CDR3 gives the full variable domain: DGGITQSPKYLFRKEGQNVTLSCEQNLNHDAMYWYRQDPGQGLRLIYYSQIVNDFQKGDIAEGYSVSREKKESFPLTVTSAQKNPTAFYLCASSLAGGSYQPQHFGDGTRLSIL.

The chain employs TRBV19 and TRBJ2-5; 7 bases fit TRBD2. The trim removed 4 bases at V and 2 bases at J, leaving 4 bases unmatched. The germline CDR1 and CDR2 sequences are LNHDA and SQIVND (reference sequence). This CDR3 is built from 14 residues. The CDR3 coding sequence is TGTGCCAGTAGTAAGCGGGGTCTACAAGAGACCCAGTACTTC. Amino acid sequence: CASSKRGLQETQYF.

The CDR3 reads CASSALDRHYEQYF. The CDR3 bases are TGCGCCAGCAGCGCTCTGGACAGACACTACGAGCAGTACTTC. J is TRBJ2-7 and V is TRBV5-1, with a weak D call TRBD1 (6 bases). Trimming shortened V by 4 bases and J by 3 bases, and 14 bases separated the two germline ends. CDR1 is SGHRS and CDR2 is YFSETQ in the germline V gene. The CDR3 is 14 amino acids.

The CDR3 bases are TGTGCCAGCCGTCCGGCAGGGGGCAATGAAAAACTGTTTTTT. Protein product: CASRPAGGNEKLFF. The rearrangement joins TRBV18 to TRBJ1-4, with TRBD1 identical over 8 bases. Unmatched junction bases numbered 7, after V lost 8 bases and J lost 5 bases. CDR3 length: 14 amino acids. Germline CDR1 is KGHSH and CDR2 is LQKENI.

J is TRBJ2-6 and V is TRBV14; the D call may be TRBD1 or TRBD2 (5 bases each). Germline loops: CDR1 SGHDN, CDR2 FVKESK. This CDR3 contains 15 residues. V was cut by 4 bases and J by 0 bases, with 7 bases left in between. This CDR3 reads CASSRDLSGANVLTF. In nucleotides, the CDR3 is TGTGCCAGCAGCCGGGACCTCTCTGGGGCCAACGTCCTGACTTTC.

Only one count was recorded for this clone. The chain recombines TRBV6-6 with TRBJ1-2; 9 bases are a match to TRBD1. This CDR3 has 16 amino acids. Trimming took 5 bases from V and 3 from J; bases not matched to a gene: 10. Germline V CDR1 and CDR2: MNHNY, SVGAGI (reference sequence). In nucleotides, the CDR3 is TGTGCCAGCAGTCGCCCCGGGACAGGGAGGGACTATGGCTACACCTTC. Its protein is CASSRPGTGRDYGYTF.

This chain connects TRBV5-1 to TRBJ2-5; D may be TRBD1 (5 bases). V lost 4 bases and J lost 4, with 5 bases in between. Germline V gives CDR1 SGHRS, CDR2 YFSETQ. The length of the CDR3 is 11 residues. The chain's CDR3 is CASSRGETQYF. The CDR3 DNA reads TGCGCCAGCAGCAGGGGAGAGACCCAGTACTTC.

The V call is TRBV5-1, the J call TRBJ2-7; 13 nucleotides agree with TRBD2. J lost 5 bases, V lost 4 bases, and 15 bases had no gene match. Germline lookup yields CDR1 SGHRS and CDR2 YFSETQ. The CDR3 runs 18 residues. Written as DNA, the CDR3 is TGCGCCAGCAGCCCGGGGGGACTAGCGGGGCGGGTGGGCCACGAGCAGTACTTC. Residues: CASSPGGLAGRVGHEQYF.

This rearrangement joins TRBV27 to TRBJ1-4; 12 bases match TRBD1. The trim removed 8 bases at V and 5 bases at J, leaving 15 bases unmatched. This CDR3 comprises 18 residues. Germline V gives CDR1 MNHEY, CDR2 SMNVEV (reference sequence). CDR3 coding DNA: TGTGCCAGCTGTGGTTGCCGGGACAGGGGGCACCGGAATGAAAAACTGTTTTTT. Translated, it gives CASCGCRDRGHRNEKLFF.

This chain links TRBV7-6 with TRBJ2-7; 9 bases align to TRBD2. With 1 base clipped from V and 0 bases from J, the junction kept 4 bases outside the gene matches. The germline V gene has CDR1 SGHVS and CDR2 FNYEAQ. This CDR3 region has 16 residues. The CDR3 here is CASSLGLAGSSYEQYF. The CDR3 region has the DNA TGTGCCAGCAGCTTAGGCCTAGCGGGGTCCTCCTACGAGCAGTACTTC.

V usage is TRBV15 and J usage is TRBJ1-6, with 7 bases that match TRBD1. The CDR3 spans 15 residues. V shed 1 base, J shed 13 bases, and the junction held 10 bases outside the gene matches. Germline-derived CDR1 and CDR2 are LNHNV and YYDKDF (reference sequence). In DNA, the CDR3 is TGTGCCACCAGCAGAGTTTTAACAGGGGATGCGCCCCTCCACTTT. Its translation is CATSRVLTGDAPLHF.

This chain joins TRBV5-1 and TRBJ2-2; TRBD1 matches at 9 bases. The CDR3 has 13 amino acids. The germline V gene encodes CDR1 SGHRS and CDR2 YFSETQ. V lost 6 bases and J lost 6; bases outside the gene matches: 3. CDR3 nucleotides: TGCGCCAGCACCTGGACAGGGGCCGGGGAGCTGTTTTTT. Protein product: CASTWTGAGELFF.

The chain recombines TRBV30 with TRBJ2-7; the D is unclear. The CDR3 contains 14 residues. Per the germline V gene, CDR1 is GTSNPN and CDR2 is SVGIG (reference sequence). V dropped 4 bases and J dropped 2 bases, with 15 bases sitting between them. CDR3 nucleotide sequence: TGTGCCTGGAATCGGCACGCAGGCCCCTACGAGCAGTACTTC. This gives the protein CAWNRHAGPYEQYF.

The chain couples TRBV9 to TRBJ2-3; D not certain. Germline values: CDR1 SGDLS, CDR2 YYNGEE. Trimming removed 0 bases at V and 2 bases at J, with 13 bases between. There are 16 residues in the CDR3. CDR3 DNA: TGTGCCAGCAGCGTAGAGGGTGTTGGGGTCACAGATACGCAGTATTTT. It encodes CASSVEGVGVTDTQYF.

This chain connects TRBV28 to TRBJ1-2; possible D gene TRBD1, 5 bases. The CDR3 consists of 14 residues. With 6 bases removed from V and 4 bases from J, the gap between germline ends came to 15 bases. CDR1 and CDR2 (germline): MDHEN, SYDVKM. CDR3 coding DNA: TGTGCCAGCAGGGTTTGGGGCGAGGGCTATGGCTACACCTTC. The encoded protein is CASRVWGEGYGYTF.

This clone was seen once. CDR3 residues: CASSWRGPSYGYTF. CDR3 DNA sequence: TGTGCCAGCAGCTGGAGGGGTCCCTCCTATGGCTACACCTTC. The genes are TRBV5-4 and TRBJ1-2; the D gene is possibly TRBD1 (5 bases). Germline-derived CDR1 and CDR2 are SGHNT and YYREEE (reference sequence). CDR3 size: 14 residues. The ends were cut back, 3 bases at V and 4 bases at J, with 13 bases in the middle.

Written as DNA, the CDR3 is TGTGCCAGCTCCCTCACTAGCGGGAGTTCCTACGAGCAGTACTTC. Its protein is CASSLTSGSSYEQYF. The rearrangement joins TRBV18 to TRBJ2-7, with TRBD2 matching 11 bases. Germline V gene sequence: CDR1 KGHSH, CDR2 LQKENI. The CDR3 has 15 residues. The junction had 5 bases not matched to a gene; V was cut back by 6 bases and J by 1 base.

The genes are TRBV28 and TRBJ1-4; 10 nucleotides agree with TRBD1. This CDR3 region has 15 residues. V was clipped by 4 bases and J by 7 bases; unmatched bases: 6. CDR1 is MDHEN, CDR2 SYDVKM, per germline. The DNA for the CDR3 is TGTGCCAGCAGTTCGACCGGGACAGGGGTTGAAAAACTGTTTTTT. As protein: CASSSTGTGVEKLFF.

V is TRBV7-2 and J is TRBJ1-1; D is uncertain. CDR1 is SGHTA, CDR2 FQGNSA, per germline. V lost 4 bases to trimming and J lost 1 base, with 10 bases between them. This CDR3 is built from 14 residues. Here the CDR3 DNA reads TGTGCCAGCAGCTCCCTGGTCAAGAACACTGAAGCTTTCTTT. Its protein is CASSSLVKNTEAFF. Supplemented by reference TRBV7-2 and TRBJ1-1, the full variable domain reads GAGVSQSPSNKVTEKGKDVELRCDPISGHTALYWYRQSLGQGLEFLIYFQGNSAPDKSGLPSDRFSAERTGGSVSTLTIQRTQQEDSAVYLCASSSLVKNTEAFFGQGTRLTVV.

The V and J genes are TRBV7-9 and TRBJ2-2, with TRBD2 matching 7 bases. Germline V lookup: CDR1 SEHNR, CDR2 FQNEAQ (reference sequence). The CDR3 contains 15 residues. Losses at the gene ends were 2 bases for V and 7 bases for J; bases not matched to a gene: 7. The CDR3 bases are TGTGCCAGCAGCTTATTTGGACTAGACGGCGGGGAGCTGTTTTTT. Amino acid sequence: CASSLFGLDGGELFF. The full variable domain, rest sourced from reference TRBV7-9 and TRBJ2-2, is DTGVSQNPRHKITKRGQNVTFRCDPISEHNRLYWYRQTLGQGPEFLTYFQNEAQLEKSRLLSDRFSAERPKGSFSTLEIQRTEQGDSAMYLCASSLFGLDGGELFFGEGSRLTVL.